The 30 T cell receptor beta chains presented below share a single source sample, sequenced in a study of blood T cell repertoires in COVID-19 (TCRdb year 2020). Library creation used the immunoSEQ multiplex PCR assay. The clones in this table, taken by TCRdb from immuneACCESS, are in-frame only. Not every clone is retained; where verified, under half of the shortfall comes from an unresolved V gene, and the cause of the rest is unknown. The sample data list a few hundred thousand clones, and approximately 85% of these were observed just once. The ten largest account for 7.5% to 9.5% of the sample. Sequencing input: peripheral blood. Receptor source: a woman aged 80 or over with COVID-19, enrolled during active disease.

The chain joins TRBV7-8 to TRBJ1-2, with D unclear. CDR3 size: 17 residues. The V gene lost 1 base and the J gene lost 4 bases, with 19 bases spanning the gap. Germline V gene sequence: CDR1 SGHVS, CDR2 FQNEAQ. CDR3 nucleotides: TGTGCCAGCAGCTTAGAGGGTTTAGCCCGGGGTATCTATGGCTACACCTTC. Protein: CASSLEGLARGIYGYTF. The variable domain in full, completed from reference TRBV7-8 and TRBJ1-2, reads GAGVSQSPRYKVAKRGQDVALRCDPISGHVSLFWYQQALGQGPEFLTYFQNEAQLDKSGLPSDRFFAERPEGSVSTLKIQRTQQEDSAVYLCASSLEGLARGIYGYTFGSGTRLTVV.

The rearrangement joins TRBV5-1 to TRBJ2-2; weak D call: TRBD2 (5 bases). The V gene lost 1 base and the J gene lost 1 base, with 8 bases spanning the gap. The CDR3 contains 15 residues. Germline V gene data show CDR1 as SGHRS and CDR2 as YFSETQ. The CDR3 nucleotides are TGCGCCAGCAGCTTGAGCGGCAGGAACACCGGGGAGCTGTTTTTT. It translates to CASSLSGRNTGELFF.

Written as DNA, the CDR3 is TGTGCCACCAGTTCTAGCGGGGGGACAGATACGCAGTATTTT. Amino acid sequence: CATSSSGGTDTQYF. This rearrangement joins TRBV24-1 to TRBJ2-3; 11 nucleotides line up with TRBD2. CDR3 length: 14 residues. CDR1 is KGHDR, CDR2 SFDVKD, per germline. Trimming at V came to 6 bases and at J to 3 bases, leaving 1 base not matched to a gene.

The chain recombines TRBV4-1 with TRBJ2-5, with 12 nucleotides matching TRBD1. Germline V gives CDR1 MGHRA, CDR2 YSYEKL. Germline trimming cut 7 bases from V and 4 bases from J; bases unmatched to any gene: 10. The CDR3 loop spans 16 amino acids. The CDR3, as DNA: TGCGCCAGCAACGGTGGGACAGGGGGCCGACGAGAGACCCAGTACTTC. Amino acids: CASNGGTGGRRETQYF.

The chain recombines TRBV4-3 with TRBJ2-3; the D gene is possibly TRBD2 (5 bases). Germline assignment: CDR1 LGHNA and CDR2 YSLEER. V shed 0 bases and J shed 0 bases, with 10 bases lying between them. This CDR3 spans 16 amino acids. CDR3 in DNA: TGCGCCAGCAGCCAAGAAATCAGCGGCAGCACAGATACGCAGTATTTT. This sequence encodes CASSQEISGSTDTQYF.

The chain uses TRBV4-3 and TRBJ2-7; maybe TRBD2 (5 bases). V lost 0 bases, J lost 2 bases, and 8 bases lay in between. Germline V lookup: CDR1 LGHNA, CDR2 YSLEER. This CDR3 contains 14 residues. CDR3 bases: TGCGCCAGCAGCCAAGATCCGGGGACCTACGAGCAGTACTTC. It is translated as CASSQDPGTYEQYF.

The CDR3 DNA follows: TGCAGTGCTAGTTTACATCAGTTAAATGGACTGTTTTTT. Protein product: CSASLHQLNGLFF. The chain combines TRBV20-1 with TRBJ1-4, with D hard to call. The germline CDR1 and CDR2 sequences are DFQATT and SNEGSKA (reference sequence). V was cut by 3 bases and J by 13 bases, with 18 bases left in between. The CDR3 consists of 13 residues.

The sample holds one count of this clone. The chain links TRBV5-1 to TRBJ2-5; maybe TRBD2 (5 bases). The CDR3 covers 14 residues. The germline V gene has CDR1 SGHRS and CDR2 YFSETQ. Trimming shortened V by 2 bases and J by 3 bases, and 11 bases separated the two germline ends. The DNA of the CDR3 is TGCGCCAGCAGCTTCGCTCGGGGAAAAGAGACCCAGTACTTC. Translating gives CASSFARGKETQYF.

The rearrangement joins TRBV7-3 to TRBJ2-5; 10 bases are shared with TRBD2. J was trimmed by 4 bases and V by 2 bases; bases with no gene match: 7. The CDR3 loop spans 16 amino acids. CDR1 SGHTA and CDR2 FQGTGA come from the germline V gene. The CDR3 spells CASSLVAGGRGETQYF. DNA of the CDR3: TGTGCCAGCAGCTTAGTAGCGGGGGGCCGCGGAGAGACCCAGTACTTC.

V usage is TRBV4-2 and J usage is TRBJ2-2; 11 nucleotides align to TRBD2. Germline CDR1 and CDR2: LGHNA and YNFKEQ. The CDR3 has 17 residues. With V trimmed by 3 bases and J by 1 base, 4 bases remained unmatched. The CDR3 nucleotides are TGTGCCAGCAGCCACCCTAGCGGGGGGCTGAACACCGGGGAGCTGTTTTTT. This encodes CASSHPSGGLNTGELFF.

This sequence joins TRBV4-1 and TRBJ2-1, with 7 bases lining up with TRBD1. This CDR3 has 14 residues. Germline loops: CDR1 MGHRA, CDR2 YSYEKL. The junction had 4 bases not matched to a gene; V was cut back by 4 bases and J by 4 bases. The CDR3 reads CASSRTGGYNEQFF. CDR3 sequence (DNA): TGCGCCAGCAGCCGGACAGGCGGTTACAATGAGCAGTTCTTC.

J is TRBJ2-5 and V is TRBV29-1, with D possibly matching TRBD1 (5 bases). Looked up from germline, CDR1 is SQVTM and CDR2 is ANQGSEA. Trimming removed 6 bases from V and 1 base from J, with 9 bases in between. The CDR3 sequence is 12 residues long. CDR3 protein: CSVSQGQETQYF. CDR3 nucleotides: TGCAGCGTCAGCCAGGGCCAAGAGACCCAGTACTTC.

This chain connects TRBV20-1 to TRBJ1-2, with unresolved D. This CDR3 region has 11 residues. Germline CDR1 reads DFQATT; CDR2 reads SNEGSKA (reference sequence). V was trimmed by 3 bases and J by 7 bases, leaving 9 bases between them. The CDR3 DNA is TGCAGTGCTAGCTCAGTGTCTGGCTACACCTTC. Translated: CSASSVSGYTF.

The CDR3 spells CASSLLKTGGGYGYTF. The CDR3 nucleotides are TGTGCCAGCAGCCTTTTAAAAACAGGGGGCGGCTATGGCTACACCTTC. The J gene is TRBJ1-2, the V gene TRBV3-1 (or the pseudogene TRBV3-2), with TRBD1 matching 9 bases. Trimming cost V 4 bases and J 4 bases; bases outside gene matches: 10. Germline CDR1 reads LGHDT; CDR2 reads YNNKEL (reference sequence). This CDR3 contains 16 residues.

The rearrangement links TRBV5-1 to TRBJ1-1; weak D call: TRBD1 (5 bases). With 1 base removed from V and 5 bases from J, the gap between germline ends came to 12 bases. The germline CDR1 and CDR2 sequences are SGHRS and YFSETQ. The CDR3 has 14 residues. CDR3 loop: CASSLTAGGTEAFF. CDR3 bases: TGCGCCAGCAGCTTGACGGCGGGGGGAACTGAAGCTTTCTTT.

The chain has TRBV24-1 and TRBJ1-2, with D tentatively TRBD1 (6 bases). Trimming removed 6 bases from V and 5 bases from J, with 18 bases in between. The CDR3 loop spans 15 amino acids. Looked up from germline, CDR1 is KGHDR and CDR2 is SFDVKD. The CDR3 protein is CATSPGAGDRYGYTF. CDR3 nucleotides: TGTGCCACCAGTCCCGGAGCAGGGGATCGGTATGGCTACACCTTC.

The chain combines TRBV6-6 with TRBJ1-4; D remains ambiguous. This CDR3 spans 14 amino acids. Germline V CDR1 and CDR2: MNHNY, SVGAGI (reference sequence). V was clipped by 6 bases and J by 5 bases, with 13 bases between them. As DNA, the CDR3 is TGTGCCAGCAGCCCTACTGGACTGAATGAAAAACTGTTTTTT. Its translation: CASSPTGLNEKLFF.

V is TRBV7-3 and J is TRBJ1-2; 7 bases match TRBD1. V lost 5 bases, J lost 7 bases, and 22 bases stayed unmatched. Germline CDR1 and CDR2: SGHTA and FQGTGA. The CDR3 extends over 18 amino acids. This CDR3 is CASSPNPIAGGRFAGYTF. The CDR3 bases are TGTGCCAGCAGCCCGAACCCAATCGCAGGGGGTCGATTTGCTGGCTACACCTTC.

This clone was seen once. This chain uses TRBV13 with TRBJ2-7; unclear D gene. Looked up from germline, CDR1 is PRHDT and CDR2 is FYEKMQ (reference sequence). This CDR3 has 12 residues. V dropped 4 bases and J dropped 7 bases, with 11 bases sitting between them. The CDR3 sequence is CASSSRYGEQYF. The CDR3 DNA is TGTGCCAGCAGCTCCAGATACGGGGAGCAGTACTTC.

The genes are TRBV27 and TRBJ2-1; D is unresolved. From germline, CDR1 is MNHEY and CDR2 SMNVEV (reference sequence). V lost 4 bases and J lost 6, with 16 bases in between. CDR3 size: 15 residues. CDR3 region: CASSSLPSGLNEQFF. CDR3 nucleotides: TGTGCCAGCAGTTCCCTCCCCAGTGGTCTCAATGAGCAGTTCTTC.

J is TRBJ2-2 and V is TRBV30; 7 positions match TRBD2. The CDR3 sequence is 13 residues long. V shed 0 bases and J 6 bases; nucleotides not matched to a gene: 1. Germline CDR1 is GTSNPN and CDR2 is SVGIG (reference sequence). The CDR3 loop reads CAWSVGLAGELFF. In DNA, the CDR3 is TGTGCCTGGAGTGTAGGACTAGCCGGGGAGCTGTTTTTT. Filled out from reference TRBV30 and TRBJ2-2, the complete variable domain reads SQTIHQWPATLVQPVGSPLSLECTVEGTSNPNLYWYRQAAGRGLQLLFYSVGIGQISSEVPQNLSASRPQDRQFILSSKKLLLSDSGFYLCAWSVGLAGELFFGEGSRLTVL.

The CDR3 coding sequence is TGTGCCAGCAGGGGACTGGGGACGAACGTCCTGACTTTC. It is translated as CASRGLGTNVLTF. V and J are TRBV28 and TRBJ2-6, with D possibly being TRBD2 (6 bases). The CDR3 consists of 13 residues. V was pared by 6 bases and J by 10 bases, with 13 bases between. Germline values: CDR1 MDHEN, CDR2 SYDVKM. The entire variable domain, with the rest obtained from reference TRBV28 and TRBJ2-6, is as follows: DVKVTQSSRYLVKRTGEKVFLECVQDMDHENMFWYRQDPGLGLRLIYFSYDVKMKEKGDIPEGYSVSREKKERFSLILESASTNQTSMYLCASRGLGTNVLTFGAGSRLTVL.

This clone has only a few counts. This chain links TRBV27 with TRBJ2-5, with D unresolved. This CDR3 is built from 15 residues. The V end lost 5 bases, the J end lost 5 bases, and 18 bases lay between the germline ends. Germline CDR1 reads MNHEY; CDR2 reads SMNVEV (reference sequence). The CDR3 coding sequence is TGTGCCAGCAGTCCCCGCTCGACTGCGTGGGAGACCCAGTACTTC. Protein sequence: CASSPRSTAWETQYF.

CDR3 sequence: CAISTTSLPTDTQYF. As DNA, the CDR3 is TGTGCCATCAGTACCACTTCCCTGCCCACAGATACGCAGTATTTT. This chain joins TRBV10-3 and TRBJ2-3; D remains unclear. Trimming left V 5 bases short and J 2 bases short, with 14 bases between. The length of the CDR3 is 15 residues. The V gene's germline CDR1 is ENHRY and CDR2 SYGVKD.

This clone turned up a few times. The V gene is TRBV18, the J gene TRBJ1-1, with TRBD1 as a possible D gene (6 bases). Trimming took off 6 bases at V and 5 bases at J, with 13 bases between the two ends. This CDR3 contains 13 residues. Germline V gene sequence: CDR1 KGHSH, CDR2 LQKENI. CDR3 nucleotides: TGTGCCAGCTCGTTAACAGGGCAGACTGAAGCTTTCTTT. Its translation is CASSLTGQTEAFF.

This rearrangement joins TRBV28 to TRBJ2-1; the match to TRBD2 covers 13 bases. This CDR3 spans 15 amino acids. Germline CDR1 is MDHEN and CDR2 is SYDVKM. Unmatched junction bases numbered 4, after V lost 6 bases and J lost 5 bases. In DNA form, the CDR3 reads TGTGCCAGCAGCTCACTAGCGGGAGGGCACAATGAGCAGTTCTTC. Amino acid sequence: CASSSLAGGHNEQFF.

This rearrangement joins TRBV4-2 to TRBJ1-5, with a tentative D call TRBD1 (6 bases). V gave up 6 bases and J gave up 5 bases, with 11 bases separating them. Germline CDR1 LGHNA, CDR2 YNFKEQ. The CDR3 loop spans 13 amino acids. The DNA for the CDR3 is TGTGCCAGCAGTAGGGCAGGGGATCAGCCCCAGCATTTT. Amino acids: CASSRAGDQPQHF.

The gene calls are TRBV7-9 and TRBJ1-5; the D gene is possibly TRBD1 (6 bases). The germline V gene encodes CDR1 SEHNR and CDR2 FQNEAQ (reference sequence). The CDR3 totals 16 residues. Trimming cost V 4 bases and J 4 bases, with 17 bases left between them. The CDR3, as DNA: TGTGCCAGCAGCTCCGCGTTGGGAGGGGGGAATCAGCCCCAGCATTTT. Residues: CASSSALGGGNQPQHF. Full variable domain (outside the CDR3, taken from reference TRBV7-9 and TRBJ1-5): DTGVSQNPRHKITKRGQNVTFRCDPISEHNRLYWYRQTLGQGPEFLTYFQNEAQLEKSRLLSDRFSAERPKGSFSTLEIQRTEQGDSAMYLCASSSALGGGNQPQHFGDGTRLSIL.

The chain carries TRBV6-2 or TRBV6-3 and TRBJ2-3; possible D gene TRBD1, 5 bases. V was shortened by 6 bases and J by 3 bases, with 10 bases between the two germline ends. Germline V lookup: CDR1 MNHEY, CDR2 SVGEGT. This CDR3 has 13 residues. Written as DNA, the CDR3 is TGTGCCAGCAGCCCCCAGGGAACAGATACGCAGTATTTT. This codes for CASSPQGTDTQYF.

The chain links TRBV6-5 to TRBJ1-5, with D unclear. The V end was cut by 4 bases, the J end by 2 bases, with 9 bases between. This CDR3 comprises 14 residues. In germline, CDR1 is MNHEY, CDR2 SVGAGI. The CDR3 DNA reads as TGTGCCAGCAGTTCCGCCCGGGGCAATCAGCCCCAGCATTTT. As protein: CASSSARGNQPQHF.